A selection of T cell receptor beta chains follows, all from one sample in a study of T cells in Graves' hyperthyroidism and ophthalmopathy. TCRdb independently ran MiXCR on the multiplex PCR reads; one entry per CDR3 protein. The sample lists 560,000 or so distinct CDR3 sequences; less than 20% were seen once. Sequencing input: blood. The receptors come from a middle-aged man with Graves' ophthalmopathy. Each CDR3 is given with its conserved first and last residue. Fields, in order: D gene, J gene, CDR3 length, clone size, V gene, CDR3 DNA, CDR3 protein. A D gene is named only where the DNA matches it firmly. Expanded clones are given a class, and other clones once, few, many or no size at all.

>-|TRBJ2-3|15|few|TRBV5-6
TGTGCCAGCCTCGCGGGGCGACGATGGGCAGATACGCAGTATTTT
CASLAGRRWADTQYF
>-|TRBJ2-3|13|many|TRBV12-3/TRBV12-4
TGTGCCAGCAGTTTTCGGGACACAATAACGCAGTATTTT
CASSFRDTITQYF
>-|TRBJ1-1|14|-|TRBV20-1
TGCAGTGCTAGAGTGGGGGGTGGGAGCACTGAAGCTTTCTTT
CSARVGGGSTEAFF
>TRBD1|TRBJ1-6|16|few|TRBV11-2
TGTGCCAGCAGCTTAGATGCGGGACAGGGTCATTCACCCCTCCACTTT
CASSLDAGQGHSPLHF
>TRBD1|TRBJ1-1|15|few|TRBV7-9
TGTGCCAGCAGCTTTGCGGACAGGGGTTGGACTGAAGCTTTCTTT
CASSFADRGWTEAFF
>-|TRBJ1-6|12|few|TRBV12-3/TRBV12-4
TGTGCCAGCAGCGGATATAATTCACCCCTCCACTTT
CASSGYNSPLHF
>TRBD2|TRBJ2-1|17|few|TRBV18
TGTGCCAGCTCACCCACAGGGTCTAGCGGGAGTCTTAATGAGCAGTTCTTC
CASSPTGSSGSLNEQFF
>TRBD1|TRBJ2-7|14|-|TRBV12-3/TRBV12-4
TGTGCCAGCAGCACCGGGACAGGGATCTACGAGCAGTACTTC
CASSTGTGIYEQYF
>-|TRBJ2-7|12|many|TRBV28
TGTGCCAGCAGTTTTGGAGGTCGTGAGCAGTACTTC
CASSFGGREQYF
>TRBD1|TRBJ1-2|14|-|TRBV6-2/TRBV6-3
TGTGCCAGCAGTCGGGACAGCGCCCCAAATGGCTACACCTTC
CASSRDSAPNGYTF
>TRBD1|TRBJ2-7|13|-|TRBV28
TGTGCCAGCAGATCGGGACAGAGTTACGAGCAGTACTTC
CASRSGQSYEQYF
>TRBD2|TRBJ2-3|13|few|TRBV20-1
TGCAGTTTGACTAGCAGTTACACAGATACGCAGTATTTT
CSLTSSYTDTQYF
>-|TRBJ1-2|13|few|TRBV9
TGTGCCAGCAGCGTTGAGGTCGACTATGGCTACACCTTC
CASSVEVDYGYTF
>-|TRBJ2-1|10|-|TRBV20-1
TGCAGTGCCCTGAGGGGTGAGCAGTTCTTC
CSALRGEQFF
>-|TRBJ2-2|15|-|TRBV12-3/TRBV12-4
TGTGCCAGCAGTTTATCGGACGCCTACACCGGGGAGCTGTTTTTT
CASSLSDAYTGELFF
>TRBD2|TRBJ2-7|15|-|TRBV9
TGTGCCAGCACCTACCGACTAGCGGGAGGGCACGAGCAGTACTTC
CASTYRLAGGHEQYF
>-|TRBJ2-5|12|many|TRBV5-6
TGTGCCAGCAGCATCCGACGGGAGACCCAGTACTTC
CASSIRRETQYF
>-|TRBJ2-3|15|-|TRBV18
TGTGCCAGCTCACCACCAGGAAGGGACACAGATACGCAGTATTTT
CASSPPGRDTDTQYF
>-|TRBJ1-2|17|-|TRBV11-2
TGTGCCAGCAGAAGGGGAGGAGGGGACATCGCTAACTATGGCTACACCTTC
CASRRGGGDIANYGYTF
>TRBD1|TRBJ1-1|16|-|TRBV6-1
TGTGCCAGCAGGGAAACAGGGGGCGCGTTGGGAACTGAAGCTTTCTTT
CASRETGGALGTEAFF
>-|TRBJ2-5|13|-|TRBV30
TGTGCCTGGAACCACAGGGTCAGGGAGACCCAGTACTTC
CAWNHRVRETQYF
>TRBD2|TRBJ2-5|16|-|TRBV12-3/TRBV12-4
TGTGCCAGCAGCCTTCTTGAGCGGGAGGGCCAAGAGACCCAGTACTTC
CASSLLEREGQETQYF
>TRBD1|TRBJ1-2|15|-|TRBV6-1
TGTGCCAGCAGTGAATGGGACAGGAGGGGACTGGGCTACACCTTC
CASSEWDRRGLGYTF
>-|TRBJ2-1|15|many|TRBV11-2
TGTGCCAGCAGTTCCCAGGGACAGAGGGGGGATGAGCAGTTCTTC
CASSSQGQRGDEQFF
>-|TRBJ1-2|14|many|TRBV12-3/TRBV12-4
TGTGCCAGCACCTCCGGGGCAGTAAACTATGGCTACACCTTC
CASTSGAVNYGYTF
>TRBD1|TRBJ1-5|15|few|TRBV5-8
TGTGCCAGCAGCCTACAGGGGACGACGAATCAGCCCCAGCATTTT
CASSLQGTTNQPQHF
>TRBD1|TRBJ2-4|17|many|TRBV12-3/TRBV12-4
TGTGCCAGCAGTTCCCAACAGGGGGCTGGAGCCAAAAACATTCAGTACTTC
CASSSQQGAGAKNIQYF
>TRBD1|TRBJ1-3|16|-|TRBV28
TGTGCCAGCAGAGCGACAGGGGGCTTCTCTGGAAACACCATATATTTT
CASRATGGFSGNTIYF
>-|TRBJ1-2|13|few|TRBV6-1
TGTGCCAGCGGGACCCTACCAAACTATGGCTACACCTTC
CASGTLPNYGYTF
>-|TRBJ2-2|14|-|TRBV3-1
TGTGCCAGCAGGCCCAGGGGCGGAACCGGGGAGCTGTTTTTT
CASRPRGGTGELFF
>-|TRBJ2-5|11|many|TRBV12-3/TRBV12-4
TGTGCCAGCAGCCTAATTCGGACCCAGTACTTC
CASSLIRTQYF
>-|TRBJ1-3|14|-|TRBV9
TGTGCCAGCAGCGTATATGACTCCTCTCCCCCTCGCTATTTT
CASSVYDSSPPRYF
>TRBD2|TRBJ2-7|16|-|TRBV18
TGTGCCAGCTCACTAAAGCAACTAGCGGGAAACTACGAGCAGTACTTC
CASSLKQLAGNYEQYF
>TRBD2|TRBJ2-3|17|few|TRBV9
TGTGCCAGCAGCACCCCGTCAAAGGGCGGGAGGACAGATACGCAGTATTTT
CASSTPSKGGRTDTQYF
>TRBD2|TRBJ2-7|15|many|TRBV6-1
TGTGCCAGCAGGGTTGACGGGAGGGGAGGGTACGAGCAGTACTTC
CASRVDGRGGYEQYF
>-|TRBJ2-7|16|many|TRBV7-2
TGTGCCAGCAGCTCCGGTCCACAGGGGGGGAGGTACGAGCAGTACTTC
CASSSGPQGGRYEQYF
>TRBD1|TRBJ1-6|15|-|TRBV7-8
TGTGCCAGCAGCCCCAGACAGGGGGGAAACACACCCCTCCACTTT
CASSPRQGGNTPLHF
>-|TRBJ1-1|14|few|TRBV15
TGTGCCACCAGCAGAGAGTCAGGGGAAGGTGAAGCTTTCTTT
CATSRESGEGEAFF
>-|TRBJ1-3|12|-|TRBV5-1
TGCGCCAGCAGCTTCGAGGGAAACACCATATATTTT
CASSFEGNTIYF
>-|TRBJ1-6|13|few|TRBV12-3/TRBV12-4
TGTGCCAGCAGTTTTACGAATAATTCACCCCTCCACTTT
CASSFTNNSPLHF
>-|TRBJ1-1|13|-|TRBV7-9
TGTGCCAGCAGCTTTTCCGTGGACACTGAAGCTTTCTTT
CASSFSVDTEAFF
>-|TRBJ2-3|14|-|TRBV30
TGTGCCGGGCGAATTGGGGGGGCTACAGATACGCAGTATTTT
CAGRIGGATDTQYF
>TRBD2|TRBJ2-1|18|few|TRBV5-1
TGCGCCAGCAGCACGGGACTAGCGGGAGTGTTCCTTAGCAATGAGCAGTTCTTC
CASSTGLAGVFLSNEQFF
>TRBD1|TRBJ1-2|14|-|TRBV5-1
TGCGCCAGCAGCTTGGGAGGGGACAGCTATGGCTACACCTTC
CASSLGGDSYGYTF
>-|TRBJ2-5|14|many|TRBV28
TGTGCCAGCAGTTTTGTTGTCGCCCCTCTGGGAGGGTACTTC
CASSFVVAPLGGYF
>-|TRBJ2-1|16|-|TRBV5-1
TGCGCCAGCAGAACGACCGCGGGGGCGCGTTACAATGAGCAGTTCTTC
CASRTTAGARYNEQFF
>-|TRBJ1-1|14|few|TRBV27
TGTGCCAGCAGTTTGGCCGAGGGAGGGACTGAAGCTTTCTTT
CASSLAEGGTEAFF
>-|TRBJ1-1|11|once|TRBV10-3
TGTGCCATCAGGCAGGCCCATGAAGCTTTCTTT
CAIRQAHEAFF
>TRBD1|TRBJ2-3|13|many|TRBV18
TGTGCCAGCTCACCAAGGGGGCAGGATACGCAGTATTTT
CASSPRGQDTQYF
>-|TRBJ1-2|12|-|TRBV20-1
TGCAGTGCTGCTCAGGGCACCTATGGCTACACCTTC
CSAAQGTYGYTF
>TRBD1|TRBJ2-7|19|many|TRBV7-2
TGTGCCAGCAGCTCCATGCTCCGGGACAGGGGGCGCGGAGGGTACGAGCAGTACTTC
CASSSMLRDRGRGGYEQYF
>-|TRBJ1-2|12|many|TRBV30
TGTGCCTGGAGTGTATCGGCGTATGGCTACACCTTC
CAWSVSAYGYTF
>TRBD1|TRBJ2-7|15|few|TRBV6-1
TGTGCCAGCAGCGAGGGGCAGGGGGTATCCTACGAGCAGTACTTC
CASSEGQGVSYEQYF
>TRBD2|TRBJ2-7|14|many|TRBV20-1
TGCAGTGCTAGCCTTCTAGCGGGACCTTACGAGCAGTACTTC
CSASLLAGPYEQYF